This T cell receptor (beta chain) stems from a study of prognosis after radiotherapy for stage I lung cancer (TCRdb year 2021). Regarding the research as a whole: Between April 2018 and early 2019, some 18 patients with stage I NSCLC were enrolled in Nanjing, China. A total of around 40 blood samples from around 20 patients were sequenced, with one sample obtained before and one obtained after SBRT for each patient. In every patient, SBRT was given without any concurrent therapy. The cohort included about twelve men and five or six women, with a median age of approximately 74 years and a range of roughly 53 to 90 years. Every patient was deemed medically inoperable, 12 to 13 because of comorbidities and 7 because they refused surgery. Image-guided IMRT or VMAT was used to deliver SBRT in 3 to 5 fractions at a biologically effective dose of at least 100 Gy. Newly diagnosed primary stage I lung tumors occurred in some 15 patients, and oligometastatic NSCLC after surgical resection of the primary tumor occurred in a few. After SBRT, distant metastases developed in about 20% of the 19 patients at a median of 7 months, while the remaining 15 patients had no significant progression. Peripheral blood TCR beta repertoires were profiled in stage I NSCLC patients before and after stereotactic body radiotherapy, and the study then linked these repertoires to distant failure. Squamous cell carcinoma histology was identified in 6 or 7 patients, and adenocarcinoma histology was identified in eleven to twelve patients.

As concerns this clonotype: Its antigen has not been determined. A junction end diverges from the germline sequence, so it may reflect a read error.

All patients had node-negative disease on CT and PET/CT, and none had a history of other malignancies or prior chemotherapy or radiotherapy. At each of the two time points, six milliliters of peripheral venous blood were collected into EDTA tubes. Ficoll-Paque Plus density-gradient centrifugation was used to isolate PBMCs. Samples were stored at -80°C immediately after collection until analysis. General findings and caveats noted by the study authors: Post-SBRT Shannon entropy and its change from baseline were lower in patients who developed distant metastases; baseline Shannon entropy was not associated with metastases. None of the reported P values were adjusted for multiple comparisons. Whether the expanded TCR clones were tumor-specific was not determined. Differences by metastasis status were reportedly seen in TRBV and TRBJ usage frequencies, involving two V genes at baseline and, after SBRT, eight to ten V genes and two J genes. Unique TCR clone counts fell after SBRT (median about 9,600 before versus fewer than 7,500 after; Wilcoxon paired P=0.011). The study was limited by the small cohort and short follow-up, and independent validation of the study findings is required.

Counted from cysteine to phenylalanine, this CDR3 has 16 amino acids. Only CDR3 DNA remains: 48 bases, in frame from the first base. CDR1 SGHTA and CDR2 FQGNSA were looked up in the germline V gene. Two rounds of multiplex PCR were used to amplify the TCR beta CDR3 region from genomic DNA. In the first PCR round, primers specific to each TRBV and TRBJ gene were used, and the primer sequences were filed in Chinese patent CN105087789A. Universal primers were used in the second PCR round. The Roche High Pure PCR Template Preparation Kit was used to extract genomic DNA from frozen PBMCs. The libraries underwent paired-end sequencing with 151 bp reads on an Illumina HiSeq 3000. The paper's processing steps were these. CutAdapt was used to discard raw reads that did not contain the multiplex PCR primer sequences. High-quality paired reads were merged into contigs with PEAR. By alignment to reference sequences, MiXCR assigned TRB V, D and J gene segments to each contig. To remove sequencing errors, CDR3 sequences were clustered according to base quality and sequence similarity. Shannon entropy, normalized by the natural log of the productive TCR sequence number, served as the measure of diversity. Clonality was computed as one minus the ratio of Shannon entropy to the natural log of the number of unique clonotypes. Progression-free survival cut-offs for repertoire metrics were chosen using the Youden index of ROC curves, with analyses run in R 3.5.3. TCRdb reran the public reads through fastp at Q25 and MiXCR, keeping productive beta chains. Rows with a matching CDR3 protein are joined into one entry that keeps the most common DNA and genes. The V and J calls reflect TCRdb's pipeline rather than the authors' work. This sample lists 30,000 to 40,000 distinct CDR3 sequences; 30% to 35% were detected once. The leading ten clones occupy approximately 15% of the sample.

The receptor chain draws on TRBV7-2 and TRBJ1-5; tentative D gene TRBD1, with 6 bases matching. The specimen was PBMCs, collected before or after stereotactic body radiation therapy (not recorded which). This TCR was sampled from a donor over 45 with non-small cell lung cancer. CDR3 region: CASSLGGHPRNHPQHF. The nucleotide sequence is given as TGTGCCAGCAGCTTAGGGGGGCACCCTAGGAATCATCCCCAGCATTTT.